This TCR beta chain was sequenced during a study of T cells after yellow fever vaccination. The trim removed 1 base at V and 5 bases at J, leaving 2 bases unmatched. Germline V gene data show CDR1 as SGHTA and CDR2 as FQGNSA. This CDR3 is 15 amino acids long. This clonotype was recorded many times. MiXCR, run by TCRdb on the 5' RACE reads, gives a single entry per CDR3 protein. Here the sample spans under 250,000 distinct CDR3 sequences, less than 9% being singletons. Specimen: CD4+ T cells sorted from PBMCs, collected 15 days after the yellow fever booster vaccination. The receptor was isolated from a man younger than 45 who received the YFV17D yellow fever vaccine. The chain carries TRBV7-2 and TRBJ2-7, with 13 bases lining up with TRBD2. The CDR3 loop is CASSLGLAGGNEQYF. Here the CDR3 DNA reads TGTGCCAGCAGCTTAGGACTAGCGGGAGGCAACGAGCAGTACTTC.